Below are 20 T cell receptor beta chains sequenced from a single sample in a study of blood T cells in healthy people across ages. Sample-barcoded 5' priming and a J-beta primer mix drove a second PCR of about 7 to 12 cycles. One entry per CDR3 protein results from TCRdb running MiXCR on the 5' RACE reads. This table holds roughly 1,800,000 distinct CDR3 sequences, 40% to 55% found once. The sequenced sample consisted of blood. Receptor source: a woman aged 40 to 50 in good health.

This clonotype was recorded once. This chain joins TRBV24-1 and TRBJ2-1; 12 positions match TRBD2. CDR1 is KGHDR, CDR2 SFDVKD, per germline. V lost 0 bases, J lost 8 bases, and 7 bases stayed unmatched. CDR3 size: 17 residues. The CDR3 reads CATSDLTTSGGPDEQFF. CDR3 sequence (DNA): TGTGCCACCAGTGATTTGACGACTAGCGGGGGCCCGGATGAGCAGTTCTTC.

The rearrangement uses TRBV6-4 and TRBJ1-2, with D possibly matching TRBD1 (6 bases). V was shortened by 0 bases and J by 2 bases, with 10 bases between the two germline ends. The germline V gene encodes CDR1 MRHNA and CDR2 SNTAGT. The CDR3 is 15 amino acids. This CDR3 is CASSDSGRGNYGYTF. CDR3 sequence (DNA): TGTGCCAGCAGTGACTCGGGCAGGGGAAACTATGGCTACACCTTC.

The rearrangement uses TRBV6-5 and TRBJ2-7; 9 bases agree with TRBD1. Germline V lookup: CDR1 MNHEY, CDR2 SVGAGI. V lost 6 bases, J lost 2 bases, and 8 bases stayed unmatched. This CDR3 has 15 amino acids. CDR3 region: CASSHRGLLPYEQYF. The CDR3 region has the DNA TGTGCCAGCAGCCACAGGGGGCTACTTCCCTACGAGCAGTACTTC.

The CDR3 is CASSLATAGAGYNEQYF. In DNA, the CDR3 is TGCGCCAGCAGCTTGGCGACAGCGGGGGCCGGCTACAATGAGCAGTACTTC. This sequence joins TRBV5-1 and TRBJ2-4; 8 bases match TRBD2. Looked up from germline, CDR1 is SGHRS and CDR2 is YFSETQ. After removal of 0 bases from V and 13 bases from J, the junction contained 18 bases not matched to a gene. This CDR3 region has 17 residues.

The sample holds a few counts of this clonotype. The J gene is TRBJ2-1, the V gene TRBV27; possible D gene TRBD1, 5 bases. Trimming removed 6 bases at V and 6 bases at J, with 12 bases between. Germline V gene sequence: CDR1 MNHEY, CDR2 SMNVEV (reference sequence). CDR3 length equals 13 residues. This CDR3 is CASSWGLGNEQFF. The CDR3 nucleotides are TGTGCCAGCAGCTGGGGCCTGGGCAATGAGCAGTTCTTC.

The rearrangement links TRBV20-1 to TRBJ2-6; no clear D. Germline CDR1 and CDR2: DFQATT and SNEGSKA (reference sequence). V was pared by 4 bases and J by 0 bases, with 7 bases between. This CDR3 is 14 amino acids long. CDR3 region: CSAILPSGANVLTF. The CDR3 bases are TGCAGTGCTATACTCCCCTCTGGGGCCAACGTCCTGACTTTC.

There are a few counts of this clonotype. This chain joins TRBV6-5 and TRBJ1-2, with TRBD1 matching over 8 bases. Per the germline V gene, CDR1 is MNHEY and CDR2 is SVGAGI. The V and J ends lost 2 bases and 6 bases, in that order; junction bases with no gene match: 5. The CDR3 runs to 14 residues. CDR3 residues: CASSYLQGVNGYTF. The CDR3 DNA is TGTGCCAGCAGTTACCTACAGGGGGTGAATGGCTACACCTTC.

A few counts support this clonotype. The J gene is TRBJ2-5, the V gene TRBV6-5; 8 bases map to TRBD1. The closer fit of TRBJ2-7 to the DNA end suggests the J call may be wrong. CDR3 size: 14 residues. CDR1 is MNHEY and CDR2 is SVGAGI in the germline V gene. This chain's CDR3 is CASSYRGQVHEQYF. The CDR3 DNA sequence: TGTGCCAGCAGTTACCGGGGACAGGTCCACGAGCAGTACTTC.

This clonotype showed up just a few times. The chain has TRBV11-1 and TRBJ2-1; 7 nucleotides agree with TRBD1. CDR3 length equals 14 residues. CDR1 is SGHAT and CDR2 is FQDESV in the germline V gene (reference sequence). J lost 8 bases, V lost 1 base, and 5 bases had no gene match. This CDR3 is CASSLVGQGDEQFF. CDR3 DNA: TGTGCCAGCAGCTTAGTTGGCCAGGGGGATGAGCAGTTCTTC.

A remark on this clonotype: This could be a read error, since a much larger clone is one nucleotide away. This CDR3 reads CASSDSSSGGYSEQFF. The CDR3 region has the DNA TGTGCCAGCAGTGACTCGTCCAGCGGGGGTTACAGTGAGCAGTTCTTC. The genes are TRBV6-4 and TRBJ2-1, with 8 bases matching TRBD2. Germline loops: CDR1 MRHNA, CDR2 SNTAGT. The CDR3 is 16 amino acids.

V gene TRBV29-1 combines with J gene TRBJ1-2, with 10 bases identical to TRBD1. The germline CDR1 and CDR2 sequences are SQVTM and ANQGSEA. Losses at the gene ends were 6 bases for V and 6 bases for J; bases not matched to a gene: 4. This CDR3 region has 12 residues. In nucleotides, the CDR3 is TGCAGCGTGAGACAGGGGGCAAATGGCTACACCTTC. This gives the protein CSVRQGANGYTF.

The J gene is TRBJ1-2, the V gene TRBV5-1; D might be TRBD1 (6 bases). The CDR3 is 14 residues long. The V end lost 4 bases, the J end lost 2 bases, and 12 bases lay between the germline ends. CDR1 SGHRS and CDR2 YFSETQ come from the germline V gene. CDR3 nucleotide sequence: TGCGCCAGCAGCCTGGGACACCCCAACTATGGCTACACCTTC. Amino acids: CASSLGHPNYGYTF.

The CDR3, as DNA: TGTGCCAGCAGCGGACAGATGTACACTGAAGCTTTCTTT. This encodes CASSGQMYTEAFF. The chain recombines TRBV12-3 or TRBV12-4 with TRBJ1-1; possible D gene TRBD1, 6 bases. The CDR3 has 13 residues. V lost 6 bases, J lost 3 bases, and 11 bases lay in between.

The chain couples TRBV29-1 to TRBJ1-2; the D gene is possibly TRBD1 (6 bases). Germline V gene lookup returns CDR1 SQVTM and CDR2 ANQGSEA. This CDR3 is built from 11 residues. Trimming left V 7 bases short and J 2 bases short, with 8 bases between. In DNA, the CDR3 is TGCAGCGACACAGGGAACTATGGCTACACCTTC. It codes for CSDTGNYGYTF.

The chain uses TRBV6-5 and TRBJ2-7; TRBD1 matches 11 bases. Germline CDR1 MNHEY, CDR2 SVGAGI. The CDR3 extends over 14 amino acids. Trimming took 5 bases from V and 10 from J; bases not matched to a gene: 10. CDR3 sequence reads: CASSVRRDRGSQYF. CDR3 DNA: TGTGCCAGCAGTGTGAGGCGGGACAGGGGGTCCCAGTACTTC.

The V and J genes are TRBV27 and TRBJ1-2; D ambiguous. Germline lookup yields CDR1 MNHEY and CDR2 SMNVEV (reference sequence). The CDR3 totals 17 residues. V was pared by 2 bases and J by 0 bases, with 16 bases between. The CDR3 nucleotides are TGTGCCAGCAGTTTAAGTGAGAGATTTGGAGCTAACTATGGCTACACCTTC. It yields the protein CASSLSERFGANYGYTF.

This clonotype was detected only a few times. The chain combines TRBV6-5 with TRBJ1-4; TRBD1 matches 8 bases. This CDR3 spans 14 amino acids. Germline-derived CDR1 and CDR2 are MNHEY and SVGAGI. V shed 6 bases and J 6 bases; nucleotides not matched to a gene: 6. CDR3 DNA sequence: TGTGCCAGCAGAACCGGGACAGGAGATGAAAAACTGTTTTTT. The encoded protein is CASRTGTGDEKLFF.

This clonotype was seen once. The V and J genes are TRBV20-1 and TRBJ2-5; the match to TRBD2 covers 8 bases. J lost 5 bases, V lost 7 bases, and 9 bases had no gene match. The CDR3 covers 13 residues. Germline CDR1 and CDR2: DFQATT and SNEGSKA (reference sequence). CDR3 residues: CSGVSGGRETQYF. In DNA, the CDR3 is TGCAGTGGTGTGAGCGGGGGCAGGGAGACCCAGTACTTC.

This chain joins TRBV20-1 and TRBJ2-7, with a weak D call TRBD2 (5 bases). V shed 4 bases and J shed 3 bases, with 19 bases lying between them. This CDR3 comprises 15 residues. Germline assignment: CDR1 DFQATT and CDR2 SNEGSKA (reference sequence). CDR3 sequence (DNA): TGCAGTGCTACTTCCGGGCCCTTAAGCGGCTACGAGCAGTACTTC. Translated, it gives CSATSGPLSGYEQYF.

This clonotype was counted at least ten times. J is TRBJ2-5 and V is TRBV7-2, with D perhaps given as TRBD1 or TRBD2 (5 bases each). The CDR3 length is 13 residues. The V gene's germline CDR1 is SGHTA and CDR2 FQGNSA. The V end lost 5 bases, the J end lost 4 bases, and 11 bases lay between the germline ends. In DNA form, the CDR3 reads TGTGCCAGCAGCCCGAGGGGCTCAGAGACCCAGTACTTC. It encodes CASSPRGSETQYF.